This T cell receptor beta chain was obtained from a study of control samples from healthy donors and cancer patients. Repertoires were generated with immunoSEQ multiplex PCR, while TCRdb's copy carries only in-frame clones and drops some. The data show more than 60,000 clones, with around 90% seen just once and roughly 5.6% held by the top ten. This receptor was taken from a man in his 60s with colorectal cancer. Sequencing was performed on PBMCs.

As DNA, the CDR3 is TGCAGCGTTGAAAGGGGCTGGGAGACCCAGTACTTC. Its translation is CSVERGWETQYF. The chain has TRBV29-1 and TRBJ2-5; D may be TRBD1 (5 bases). The CDR3 consists of 12 residues. Germline V CDR1 and CDR2: SQVTM, ANQGSEA. Trimming removed 2 bases at V and 5 bases at J, with 9 bases between.